A single sample is the source of the 28 T cell receptor beta chains below, sequenced in a study of OX40 agonist ivuxolimab in advanced cancers. The method was immunoSEQ multiplex PCR; TCRdb's version includes in-frame clones alone and lacks a portion of them. The table shows about 160,000 clones, with approximately 94% occurring only once. Sequencing was performed on CD4+ or CD8+ T cells sorted from blood, taken in a trial of the OX40 agonist ivuxolimab. These receptors originate from an adult with an advanced solid tumor such as melanoma, head and neck, liver or kidney cancer.

The chain recombines TRBV18 with TRBJ2-1; 10 bases are a match to TRBD1. Looked up from germline, CDR1 is KGHSH and CDR2 is LQKENI. Unmatched junction bases numbered 5, after V lost 3 bases and J lost 3 bases. CDR3 length: 16 residues. CDR3 in DNA: TGTGCCAGCTCACCTCCCGGGACAGGGGTCTACAATGAGCAGTTCTTC. It is translated as CASSPPGTGVYNEQFF. The whole variable domain, filled in from reference TRBV18 and TRBJ2-1, reads NAGVMQNPRHLVRRRGQEARLRCSPMKGHSHVYWYRQLPEEGLKFMVYLQKENIIDESGMPKERFSAEFPKEGPSILRIQQVVRGDSAAYFCASSPPGTGVYNEQFFGPGTRLTVL.

This chain links TRBV27 with TRBJ2-5, with no clear D. Germline CDR1 reads MNHEY; CDR2 reads SMNVEV (reference sequence). Trimming took off 0 bases at V and 7 bases at J, with 18 bases between the two ends. CDR3 length equals 16 residues. The CDR3 loop is CASSLSYDLASGTQYF. Written as DNA, the CDR3 is TGTGCCAGCAGTTTATCGTACGACTTAGCCTCGGGGACCCAGTACTTC.

The chain recombines TRBV7-2 with TRBJ2-5; TRBD1 agrees at 7 bases. This CDR3 is 14 amino acids long. Germline CDR1 is SGHTA and CDR2 is FQGNSA. The V segment lost 2 bases and the J segment 4 bases; nucleotides outside the gene matches: 4. CDR3 loop: CASSLSRGRETQYF. The CDR3 region has the DNA TGTGCCAGCAGCTTATCAAGGGGGCGAGAGACCCAGTACTTC.

J is TRBJ1-4 and V is TRBV19, with TRBD1 matching 9 bases. The J segment lost 8 bases and the V segment lost 6 bases, leaving 10 bases of the junction unmatched. CDR1 is LNHDA, CDR2 SQIVND, per germline (reference sequence). The CDR3 is 15 amino acids. CDR3 loop: CASSRGQGRIEKLFF. CDR3 nucleotides: TGTGCCAGTAGCCGGGGACAGGGACGTATCGAAAAACTGTTTTTT.

J is TRBJ2-7 and V is TRBV5-8, with 9 bases aligning to TRBD1. CDR1 and CDR2 from the germline V gene are SGHTS and YDEGEE. The CDR3 covers 19 residues. V dropped 4 bases and J dropped 1; count of bases not matched to a gene: 18. CDR3 in DNA: TGTGCCAGCAGCCTTGCCAGACTCACAGGGGGCCCCCGGTCCTACGAGCAGTACTTC. Protein sequence: CASSLARLTGGPRSYEQYF.

The rearrangement links TRBV2 to TRBJ1-1; D might be TRBD1 (6 bases). Trimming stripped 7 bases from V and 2 bases from J, with 17 bases between. This CDR3 contains 15 residues. Germline assignment: CDR1 SNHLY and CDR2 FYNNEI. The CDR3 nucleotides read TGTGCCAGCACCGCAATATCGGGACAAAACACTGAAGCTTTCTTT. Protein sequence: CASTAISGQNTEAFF.

The chain employs TRBV18 and TRBJ2-7, with D perhaps TRBD1 or TRBD2 (5 bases each). This CDR3 is 13 amino acids long. V gave up 3 bases and J gave up 5 bases, with 11 bases separating them. CDR1 is KGHSH and CDR2 is LQKENI in the germline V gene. CDR3 loop: CASSPGTADEQYF. CDR3 nucleotide sequence: TGTGCCAGCTCACCTGGGACGGCTGACGAGCAGTACTTC. The variable domain in full, with the rest retrieved from reference TRBV18 and TRBJ2-7, is NAGVMQNPRHLVRRRGQEARLRCSPMKGHSHVYWYRQLPEEGLKFMVYLQKENIIDESGMPKERFSAEFPKEGPSILRIQQVVRGDSAAYFCASSPGTADEQYFGPGTRLTVT.

The V and J genes are TRBV6-5 and TRBJ2-7, with 8 bases matching TRBD1. The germline V gene has CDR1 MNHEY and CDR2 SVGAGI. This CDR3 region has 15 residues. V was clipped by 2 bases and J by 3 bases; unmatched bases: 6. This CDR3 reads CASSYLDRGDYEQYF. The CDR3 DNA reads TGTGCCAGCAGTTACCTCGACAGGGGTGACTACGAGCAGTACTTC.

The chain links TRBV7-2 to TRBJ1-2; TRBD1 might be the D (5 bases). The germline V gene has CDR1 SGHTA and CDR2 FQGNSA. V lost 5 bases, J lost 13 bases, and 14 bases lay in between. The CDR3 sequence is 11 residues long. CDR3: CASSVPGLSTF. DNA of the CDR3: TGTGCCAGCAGCGTCCCGGGACTCTCCACCTTC.

About this clone: Other DNA sequences from this sample encode an identical CDR3 as well. The rearrangement joins TRBV19 to TRBJ2-7; 8 nucleotides agree with TRBD1. Germline loops: CDR1 LNHDA, CDR2 SQIVND (reference sequence). V dropped 5 bases and J dropped 7; count of bases not matched to a gene: 19. The CDR3 has 17 residues. Written as DNA, the CDR3 is TGTGCCAGTAGTGGGGGGACAGGACGGGAATTCCTACCAGAGCAGTACTTC. It yields the protein CASSGGTGREFLPEQYF.

The CDR3, as DNA: TGCGCCAGCAGCTTGGGGACAGCTCAAGAGACCCAGTACTTC. Its translation is CASSLGTAQETQYF. The chain is built from TRBV5-1 and TRBJ2-5; tentatively, D is TRBD1 (6 bases). V was pared by 0 bases and J by 2 bases, with 8 bases between. Germline V CDR1 and CDR2: SGHRS, YFSETQ. The CDR3 loop spans 14 amino acids.

V and J are TRBV7-2 and TRBJ2-7; weak D call: TRBD1 (6 bases). CDR1 and CDR2 from the germline V gene are SGHTA and FQGNSA. Trimming pared 5 bases from V and 0 bases from J, leaving 17 bases between. The CDR3 runs 16 residues. The CDR3 region is CASSRAGTSTSYEQYF. The CDR3 DNA is TGTGCCAGCAGCCGAGCCGGGACAAGTACCTCCTACGAGCAGTACTTC.

The chain uses TRBV18 and TRBJ2-7; 7 bases line up with TRBD1. J was trimmed by 2 bases and V by 3 bases; bases with no gene match: 4. Germline V gene sequence: CDR1 KGHSH, CDR2 LQKENI. The CDR3 extends over 14 amino acids. The CDR3 nucleotides read TGTGCCAGCTCACCGGGGACAGCAACCTACGAGCAGTACTTC. The encoded protein is CASSPGTATYEQYF.

V gene TRBV7-9 combines with J gene TRBJ1-2, with a possible D match to TRBD1 (6 bases). The germline gives CDR1 SEHNR, CDR2 FQNEAQ (reference sequence). Deletions cut 5 bases from V and 5 bases from J, with 15 bases between. This CDR3 spans 14 amino acids. The DNA of the CDR3 is TGTGCCAGCAGCAGCCGGGGCGGGACATATGGCTACACCTTC. Amino acid sequence: CASSSRGGTYGYTF.

The rearrangement links TRBV29-1 to TRBJ2-1; 9 nucleotides match TRBD2. The CDR3 length is 16 residues. From germline, CDR1 is SQVTM and CDR2 ANQGSEA. J lost 9 bases, V lost 0 bases, and 12 bases had no gene match. The CDR3 spells CSVEEGGGRAGFEQFF. CDR3 coding DNA: TGCAGCGTTGAAGAAGGAGGCGGGAGGGCCGGGTTTGAGCAGTTCTTC.

The chain is built from TRBV11-2 and TRBJ2-6; unclear D gene. Trimming cost V 0 bases and J 2 bases, with 14 bases left between them. The CDR3 spans 18 residues. The germline V gene encodes CDR1 SGHAT and CDR2 FQNNGV. CDR3 nucleotides: TGTGCCAGCAGCTTAGATCGGGCGCGCCGTACTGGGGCCAACGTCCTGACTTTC. It yields the protein CASSLDRARRTGANVLTF.

This chain joins TRBV9 and TRBJ2-3; no firm D call. Trimming took 2 bases from V and 2 from J, leaving 6 bases between them. CDR3 length: 13 amino acids. Germline V gene data show CDR1 as SGDLS and CDR2 as YYNGEE. The CDR3 bases are TGTGCCAGCAGCGTCGGTTTCACAGATACGCAGTATTTT. Its protein is CASSVGFTDTQYF.

The genes are TRBV30 and TRBJ1-3, with no clear D. V lost 3 bases and J lost 0, with 6 bases in between. The CDR3 is made up of 13 amino acids. Germline CDR1 is GTSNPN and CDR2 is SVGIG (reference sequence). This chain's CDR3 is CAWSRSSGNTIYF. In DNA, the CDR3 is TGTGCCTGGAGCAGAAGCTCTGGAAACACCATATATTTT.

The CDR3 region is CASSYEGGGYEQYF. DNA for the CDR3: TGTGCCAGCAGTTATGAAGGGGGCGGGTACGAGCAGTACTTC. The V gene is TRBV6-5, the J gene TRBJ2-7, with 7 bases aligning to TRBD1. The length of the CDR3 is 14 residues. Germline values: CDR1 MNHEY, CDR2 SVGAGI. The V and J ends lost 3 bases and 4 bases, in that order; junction bases with no gene match: 6.

The CDR3: CASSLFTGGNTEAFF. DNA of the CDR3: TGTGCCAGCAGCTTATTTACAGGAGGTAACACTGAAGCTTTCTTT. The chain recombines TRBV7-9 with TRBJ1-1; D might be TRBD1 (5 bases). This CDR3 has 15 residues. CDR1 is SEHNR and CDR2 is FQNEAQ in the germline V gene (reference sequence). The V and J ends lost 2 bases and 2 bases respectively, with 12 bases between them. The complete variable domain, with remaining parts taken from reference TRBV7-9 and TRBJ1-1, reads DTGVSQNPRHKITKRGQNVTFRCDPISEHNRLYWYRQTLGQGPEFLTYFQNEAQLEKSRLLSDRFSAERPKGSFSTLEIQRTEQGDSAMYLCASSLFTGGNTEAFFGQGTRLTVV.

J is TRBJ2-7 and V is TRBV6-5; 8 bases match TRBD1. After removal of 4 bases from V and 0 bases from J, the junction contained 2 bases not matched to a gene. Germline lookup yields CDR1 MNHEY and CDR2 SVGAGI. This CDR3 has 14 residues. This CDR3 reads CASSSGQGSYEQYF. The CDR3 nucleotides read TGTGCCAGCAGTTCCGGACAGGGCTCCTACGAGCAGTACTTC.

The chain recombines TRBV28 with TRBJ1-2; a weak D match, TRBD1 (6 bases). Trimming pared 3 bases from V and 4 bases from J, leaving 12 bases between. In germline, CDR1 is MDHEN, CDR2 SYDVKM. The CDR3 runs to 14 residues. The CDR3 reads CASSLRGRIYGYTF. CDR3 DNA: TGTGCCAGCAGTTTGCGGGGGCGCATCTATGGCTACACCTTC.

This rearrangement joins TRBV28 to TRBJ1-1; the match to TRBD1 covers 7 bases. V shed 4 bases and J 0 bases; nucleotides not matched to a gene: 5. The CDR3 loop spans 15 amino acids. Germline CDR1 reads MDHEN; CDR2 reads SYDVKM. CDR3 bases: TGTGCCAGCAGTTCAACAGGGACAGTGAACACTGAAGCTTTCTTT. Its translation is CASSSTGTVNTEAFF. The full variable domain, with the rest looked up from reference TRBV28 and TRBJ1-1, is DVKVTQSSRYLVKRTGEKVFLECVQDMDHENMFWYRQDPGLGLRLIYFSYDVKMKEKGDIPEGYSVSREKKERFSLILESASTNQTSMYLCASSSTGTVNTEAFFGQGTRLTVV.

V gene TRBV7-9 combines with J gene TRBJ2-4, with 9 positions matching TRBD2. V was pared by 5 bases and J by 0 bases, with 8 bases of the junction left unmatched. The CDR3 consists of 17 residues. Germline V gene lookup returns CDR1 SEHNR and CDR2 FQNEAQ (reference sequence). As DNA, the CDR3 is TGTGCCAGCAGCCGGCTAGCGGGACGCGGAGCCAAAAACATTCAGTACTTC. Protein product: CASSRLAGRGAKNIQYF.

A single count supports this clone. CDR3 amino acids: CATQLGNQPQHF. The DNA for the CDR3 is TGTGCCACACAACTGGGGAATCAGCCCCAGCATTTT. The chain recombines TRBV28 with TRBJ1-5, with D uncertain. CDR1 MDHEN and CDR2 SYDVKM come from the germline V gene. The CDR3 consists of 12 residues. Trimming cost V 10 bases and J 4 bases, with 11 bases left between them.

The rearrangement joins TRBV19 to TRBJ1-2; TRBD1 aligns across 8 bases. The CDR3 has 14 residues. Germline V gene sequence: CDR1 LNHDA, CDR2 SQIVND (reference sequence). Trimming at V came to 5 bases and at J to 3 bases, leaving 5 bases not matched to a gene. The CDR3 bases are TGTGCCAGTAGTTCCGGACAGGGATACTATGGCTACACCTTC. Translated, it gives CASSSGQGYYGYTF. The variable domain in full, completed from reference TRBV19 and TRBJ1-2, reads DGGITQSPKYLFRKEGQNVTLSCEQNLNHDAMYWYRQDPGQGLRLIYYSQIVNDFQKGDIAEGYSVSREKKESFPLTVTSAQKNPTAFYLCASSSGQGYYGYTFGSGTRLTVV.

The chain combines TRBV7-2 with TRBJ2-7; the D gene is possibly TRBD2 (5 bases). The germline V gene has CDR1 SGHTA and CDR2 FQGNSA. There are 15 residues in the CDR3. V dropped 2 bases and J dropped 0 bases, with 11 bases sitting between them. Here the CDR3 reads CASSLFPGISYEQYF. The DNA for the CDR3 is TGTGCCAGCAGCTTATTTCCCGGGATCTCCTACGAGCAGTACTTC.

The chain recombines TRBV6-1 with TRBJ2-2; the match to TRBD2 covers 8 bases. From germline, CDR1 is MNHNS and CDR2 SASEGT. The V and J ends lost 5 bases and 6 bases, in that order; junction bases with no gene match: 8. The length of the CDR3 is 15 residues. CDR3 loop: CASSPRGGGAGELFF. The DNA for the CDR3 is TGTGCCAGCAGTCCTCGGGGGGGAGGGGCCGGGGAGCTGTTTTTT.